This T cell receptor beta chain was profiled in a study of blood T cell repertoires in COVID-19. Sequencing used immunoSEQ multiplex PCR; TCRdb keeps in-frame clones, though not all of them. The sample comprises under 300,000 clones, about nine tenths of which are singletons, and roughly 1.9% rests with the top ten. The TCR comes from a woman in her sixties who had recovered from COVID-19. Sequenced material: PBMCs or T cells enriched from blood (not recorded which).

In DNA form, the CDR3 reads TGTGCCAGCAACGTACAGGGGTCAGATACGCAGTATTTT. As protein: CASNVQGSDTQYF. The chain recombines TRBV27 with TRBJ2-3, with 7 bases lining up with TRBD1. After removal of 7 bases from V and 4 bases from J, the junction contained 5 bases not matched to a gene. Germline loops: CDR1 MNHEY, CDR2 SMNVEV (reference sequence). This CDR3 is 13 amino acids long.